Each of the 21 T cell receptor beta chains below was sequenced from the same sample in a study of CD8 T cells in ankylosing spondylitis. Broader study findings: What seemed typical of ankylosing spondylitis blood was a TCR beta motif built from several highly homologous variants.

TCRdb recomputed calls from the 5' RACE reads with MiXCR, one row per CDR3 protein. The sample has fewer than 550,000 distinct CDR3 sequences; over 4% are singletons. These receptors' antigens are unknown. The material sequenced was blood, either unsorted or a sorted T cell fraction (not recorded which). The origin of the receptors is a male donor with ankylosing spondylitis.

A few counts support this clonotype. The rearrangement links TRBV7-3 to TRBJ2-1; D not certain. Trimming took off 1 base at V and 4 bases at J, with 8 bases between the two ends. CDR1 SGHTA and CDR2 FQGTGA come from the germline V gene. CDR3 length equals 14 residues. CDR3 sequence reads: CASSLNGLYNEQFF. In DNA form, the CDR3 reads TGTGCCAGCAGCTTAAACGGCCTATACAATGAGCAGTTCTTC.

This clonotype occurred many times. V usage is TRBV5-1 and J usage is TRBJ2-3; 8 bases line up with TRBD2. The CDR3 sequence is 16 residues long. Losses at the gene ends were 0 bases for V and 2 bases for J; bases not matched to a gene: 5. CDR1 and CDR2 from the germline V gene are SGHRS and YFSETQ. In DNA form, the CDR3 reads TGCGCCAGCAGCTTGGGGCTAGCGGGTTTCACAGATACGCAGTATTTT. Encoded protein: CASSLGLAGFTDTQYF.

The CDR3 loop reads CSVVQGARDTIYF. CDR3 DNA sequence: TGCAGCGTTGTGCAGGGGGCGAGGGACACCATATATTTT. V gene TRBV29-1 combines with J gene TRBJ1-3; 8 bases are a match to TRBD1. The J segment lost 8 bases and the V segment lost 4 bases, leaving 7 bases of the junction unmatched. This CDR3 region has 13 residues. The germline gives CDR1 SQVTM, CDR2 ANQGSEA. The full variable domain, rest sourced from reference TRBV29-1 and TRBJ1-3, is SAVISQKPSRDICQRGTSLTIQCQVDSQVTMMFWYRQQPGQSLTLIATANQGSEATYESGFVIDKFPISRPNLTFSTLTVSNMSPEDSSIYLCSVVQGARDTIYFGEGSWLTVV.

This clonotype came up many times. The CDR3 nucleotides are TGTGCCAGCCGGGACAGGGTCAACGAGCAGTACTTC. It encodes CASRDRVNEQYF. V usage is TRBV6-5 and J usage is TRBJ2-7; 9 bases map to TRBD1. This CDR3 is built from 12 residues. V shed 8 bases and J 5 bases; nucleotides not matched to a gene: 4. Germline values: CDR1 MNHEY, CDR2 SVGAGI.

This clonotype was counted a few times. For the CDR3, the DNA is TGCGCCAGCAGCCAAGCCCCCCCGCCGGGTGAGGGGGAGACAGATACGCAGTATTTT. Translation: CASSQAPPPGEGETDTQYF. The V and J genes are TRBV4-3 and TRBJ2-3; a weak D match, TRBD1 (6 bases). Trimming left V 1 base short and J 3 bases short, with 23 bases between. The CDR3 is made up of 19 amino acids. Germline-derived CDR1 and CDR2 are LGHNA and YSLEER.

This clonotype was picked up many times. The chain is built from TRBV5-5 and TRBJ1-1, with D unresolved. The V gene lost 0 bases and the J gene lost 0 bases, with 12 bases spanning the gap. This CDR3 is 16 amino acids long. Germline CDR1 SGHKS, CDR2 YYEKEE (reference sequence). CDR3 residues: CASSLDAGRLNTEAFF. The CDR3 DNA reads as TGTGCCAGCAGCTTGGACGCTGGGCGTCTGAACACTGAAGCTTTCTTT.

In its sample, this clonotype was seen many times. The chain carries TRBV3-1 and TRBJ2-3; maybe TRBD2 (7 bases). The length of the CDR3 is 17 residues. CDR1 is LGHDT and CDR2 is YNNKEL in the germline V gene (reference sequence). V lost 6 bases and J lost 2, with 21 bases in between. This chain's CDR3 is CASRNSWGGYLTDTQYF. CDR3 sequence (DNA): TGTGCCAGCAGGAATTCATGGGGGGGCTACCTCACAGATACGCAGTATTTT.

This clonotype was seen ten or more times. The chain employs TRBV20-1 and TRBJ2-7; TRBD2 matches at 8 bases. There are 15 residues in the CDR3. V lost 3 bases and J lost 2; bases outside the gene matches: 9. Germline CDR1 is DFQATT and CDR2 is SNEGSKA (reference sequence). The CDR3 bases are TGCAGTGCTAGGGGGTCGGGACTAGAGGCCTACGAGCAGTACTTC. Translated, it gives CSARGSGLEAYEQYF.

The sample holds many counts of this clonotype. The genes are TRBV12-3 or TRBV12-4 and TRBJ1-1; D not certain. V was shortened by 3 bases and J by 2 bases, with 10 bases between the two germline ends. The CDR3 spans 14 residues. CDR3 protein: CASSLREFNTEAFF. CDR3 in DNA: TGTGCCAGCAGTTTGAGGGAATTCAACACTGAAGCTTTCTTT.

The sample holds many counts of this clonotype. The CDR3 region has the DNA TGCAGTGCTAGAGCGACGTACCAAGAGACCCAGTACTTC. It encodes CSARATYQETQYF. This chain joins TRBV20-1 and TRBJ2-5; D ambiguous. V lost 1 base to trimming and J lost 0 bases, with 6 bases between them. Germline V gene lookup returns CDR1 DFQATT and CDR2 SNEGSKA (reference sequence). The CDR3 contains 13 residues.

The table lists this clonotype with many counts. In DNA form, the CDR3 reads TGTGCCAGCAGCCAAGGGGAGTGGCGAGAGACCCAGTACTTC. This gives the protein CASSQGEWRETQYF. J is TRBJ2-5 and V is TRBV3-1, with D possibly matching TRBD2 (5 bases). V was trimmed by 1 base and J by 4 bases, leaving 10 bases between them. CDR1 is LGHDT, CDR2 YNNKEL, per germline (reference sequence). The CDR3 runs to 14 residues.

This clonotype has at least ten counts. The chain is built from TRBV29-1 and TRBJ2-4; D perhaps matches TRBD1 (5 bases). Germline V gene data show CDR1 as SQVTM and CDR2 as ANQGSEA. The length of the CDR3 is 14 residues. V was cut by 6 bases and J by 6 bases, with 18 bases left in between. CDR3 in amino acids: CSVEPQGQGNIQYF. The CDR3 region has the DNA TGCAGCGTGGAACCTCAGGGCCAGGGAAACATTCAGTACTTC.

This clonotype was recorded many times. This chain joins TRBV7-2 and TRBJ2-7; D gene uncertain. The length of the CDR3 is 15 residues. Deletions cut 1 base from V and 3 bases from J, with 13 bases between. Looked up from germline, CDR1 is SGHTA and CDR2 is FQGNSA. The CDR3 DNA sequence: TGTGCCAGCAGCTTAGGGATAGCCCAAAACTACGAGCAGTACTTC. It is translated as CASSLGIAQNYEQYF.

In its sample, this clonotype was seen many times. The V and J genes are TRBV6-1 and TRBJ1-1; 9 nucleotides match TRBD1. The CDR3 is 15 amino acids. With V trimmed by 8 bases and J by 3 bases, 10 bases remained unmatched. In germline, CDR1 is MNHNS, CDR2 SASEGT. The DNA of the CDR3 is TGTGCCAGCGGACGCGGACAGGGGATCCACACTGAAGCTTTCTTT. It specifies CASGRGQGIHTEAFF.

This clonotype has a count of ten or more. CDR3 bases: TGCGCCAGCAGCCCCCTGGGGCGGGGCGAGCAGTACTTC. This sequence encodes CASSPLGRGEQYF. The chain joins TRBV4-3 to TRBJ2-7, with TRBD2 as a possible D gene (6 bases). V lost 4 bases to trimming and J lost 6 bases, with 13 bases between them. Per the germline V gene, CDR1 is LGHNA and CDR2 is YSLEER. The CDR3 spans 13 residues.

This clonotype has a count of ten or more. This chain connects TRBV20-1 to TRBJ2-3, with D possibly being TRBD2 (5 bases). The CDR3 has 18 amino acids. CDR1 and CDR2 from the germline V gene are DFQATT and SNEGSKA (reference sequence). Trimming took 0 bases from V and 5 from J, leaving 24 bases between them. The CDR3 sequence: CSARDPAGAAKTGDTQYF. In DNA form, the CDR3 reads TGCAGTGCTAGAGATCCTGCCGGAGCGGCCAAAACTGGAGATACGCAGTATTTT.

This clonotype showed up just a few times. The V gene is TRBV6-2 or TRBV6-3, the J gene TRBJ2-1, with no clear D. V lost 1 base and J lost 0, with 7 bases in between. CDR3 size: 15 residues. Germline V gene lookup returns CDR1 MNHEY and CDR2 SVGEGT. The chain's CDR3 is CASSYFGDSYNEQFF. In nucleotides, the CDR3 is TGTGCCAGCAGTTACTTTGGGGACTCCTACAATGAGCAGTTCTTC.

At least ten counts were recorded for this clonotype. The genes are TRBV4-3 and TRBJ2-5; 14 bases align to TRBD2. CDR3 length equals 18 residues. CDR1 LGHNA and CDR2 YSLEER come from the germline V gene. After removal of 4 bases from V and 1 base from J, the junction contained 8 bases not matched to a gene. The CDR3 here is CASSLTSGRGPLQETQYF. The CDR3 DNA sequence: TGCGCCAGCAGCCTGACTAGCGGGAGGGGGCCACTCCAAGAGACCCAGTACTTC.

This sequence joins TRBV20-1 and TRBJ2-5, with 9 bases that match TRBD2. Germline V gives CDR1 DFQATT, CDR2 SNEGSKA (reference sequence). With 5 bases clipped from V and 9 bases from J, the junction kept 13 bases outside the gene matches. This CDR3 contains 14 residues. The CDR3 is CSAPRAGGPEAQYF. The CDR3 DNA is TGCAGTGCTCCACGGGCGGGAGGGCCGGAGGCCCAGTACTTC.

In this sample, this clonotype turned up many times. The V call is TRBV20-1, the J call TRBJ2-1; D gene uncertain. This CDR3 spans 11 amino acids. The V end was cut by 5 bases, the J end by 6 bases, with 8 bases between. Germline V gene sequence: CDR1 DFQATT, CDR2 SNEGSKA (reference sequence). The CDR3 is CSAPSPNEQFF. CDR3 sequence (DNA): TGCAGTGCTCCTTCCCCCAATGAGCAGTTCTTC.

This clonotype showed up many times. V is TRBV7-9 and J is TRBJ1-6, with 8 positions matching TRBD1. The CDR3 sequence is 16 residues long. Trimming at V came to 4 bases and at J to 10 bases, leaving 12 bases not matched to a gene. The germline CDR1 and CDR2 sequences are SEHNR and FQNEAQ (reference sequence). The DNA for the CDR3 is TGTGCCAGCAGCTCTAGCGGGACAGGTTTTGGGTCACCCCTCCACTTT. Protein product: CASSSSGTGFGSPLHF.